Shown below are 28 T cell receptor beta chains from a single sample sequenced in a study of cytomegalovirus exposure and HLA in healthy donors. 13 Jbeta primers and 60 Vbeta primers were used for the PCR. The assay was immunoSEQ multiplex PCR, and TCRdb's table has in-frame clones only and misses some. The table includes about 200,000 clones, about 80% detected once. The sequenced material came from PBMCs. The receptors originated from a woman aged 40 to 49 in good health and CMV-seronegative.

This clone was observed once. This chain joins TRBV5-1 and TRBJ1-2, with D unresolved. V lost 4 bases, J lost 4 bases, and 8 bases lay in between. CDR1 is SGHRS, CDR2 YFSETQ, per germline. The CDR3 extends over 12 amino acids. The CDR3 loop reads CASSLDTYGYTF. For the CDR3, the DNA is TGCGCCAGCAGCCTCGACACCTATGGCTACACCTTC.

CDR3 loop: CASSLGAWTVSGANVLTF. Here the CDR3 DNA reads TGTGCCAGCAGTTTAGGGGCTTGGACAGTCTCTGGGGCCAACGTCCTGACTTTC. The chain joins TRBV28 to TRBJ2-6; TRBD1 might be the D (6 bases). The germline V gene encodes CDR1 MDHEN and CDR2 SYDVKM. This CDR3 is built from 18 residues. V shed 2 bases and J shed 0 bases, with 14 bases lying between them. The full variable domain, with the rest looked up from reference TRBV28 and TRBJ2-6, is DVKVTQSSRYLVKRTGEKVFLECVQDMDHENMFWYRQDPGLGLRLIYFSYDVKMKEKGDIPEGYSVSREKKERFSLILESASTNQTSMYLCASSLGAWTVSGANVLTFGAGSRLTVL.

The genes are TRBV9 and TRBJ1-1; D perhaps matches TRBD1 (6 bases). In germline, CDR1 is SGDLS, CDR2 YYNGEE. The CDR3 length is 15 residues. Trimming cost V 5 bases and J 7 bases, with 21 bases left between them. The CDR3 sequence: CASSGGGGGAREAFF. In DNA, the CDR3 is TGTGCCAGCAGTGGAGGAGGGGGAGGGGCTCGTGAAGCTTTCTTT.

V and J are TRBV5-1 and TRBJ2-3, with 7 bases aligning to TRBD1. Germline CDR1 SGHRS, CDR2 YFSETQ. J gave up 7 bases and V 3 bases, and 8 bases lay outside the gene matches. The CDR3 covers 14 residues. The DNA for the CDR3 is TGCGCCAGCAGCTGGACGGGACAGATGAATACGCAGTATTTT. Protein: CASSWTGQMNTQYF. Using reference TRBV5-1 and TRBJ2-3 for the parts outside the CDR3, the full variable domain is KAGVTQTPRYLIKTRGQQVTLSCSPISGHRSVSWYQQTPGQGLQFLFEYFSETQRNKGNFPGRFSGRQFSNSRSEMNVSTLELGDSALYLCASSWTGQMNTQYFGPGTRLTVL.

This clone was found a few times. The gene calls are TRBV5-4 and TRBJ1-2; D remains unclear. This CDR3 is 14 amino acids long. Germline-derived CDR1 and CDR2 are SGHNT and YYREEE (reference sequence). Trimming removed 4 bases from V and 5 bases from J, with 15 bases in between. CDR3 in amino acids: CASSPPTPGYGYTF. CDR3 nucleotide sequence: TGTGCCAGCAGCCCCCCGACACCCGGATATGGCTACACCTTC.

The rearrangement links TRBV7-2 to TRBJ2-5, with 9 positions matching TRBD2. Germline V CDR1 and CDR2: SGHTA, FQGNSA. V was pared by 1 base and J by 10 bases, with 10 bases of the junction left unmatched. This CDR3 spans 15 amino acids. Here the CDR3 DNA reads TGTGCCAGCAGCTTAGGGACTAGCGCCAGTGTGGGCCAGTACTTC. As protein: CASSLGTSASVGQYF.

V is TRBV19 and J is TRBJ1-1; possible D gene TRBD1, 6 bases. Trimming stripped 8 bases from V and 4 bases from J, with 17 bases between. Germline V CDR1 and CDR2: LNHDA, SQIVND (reference sequence). This CDR3 spans 14 amino acids. Here the CDR3 reads CASHRGGRLTEAFF. DNA for the CDR3: TGTGCCAGTCATCGGGGGGGGCGCCTCACTGAAGCTTTCTTT.

The chain couples TRBV29-1 to TRBJ2-1; TRBD2 agrees at 7 bases. The CDR3 has 13 amino acids. Trimming took 7 bases from V and 9 from J; bases not matched to a gene: 12. CDR1 SQVTM and CDR2 ANQGSEA come from the germline V gene. The CDR3 spells CSAIKGGRGEQFF. The CDR3 bases are TGCAGCGCCATCAAAGGTGGGAGGGGTGAGCAGTTCTTC.

Regarding this clone: A read error is the likely source, as a far larger clone sits one nucleotide away. The chain is built from TRBV4-3 and TRBJ1-4, with 11 bases aligning to TRBD1. V lost 0 bases and J lost 11; bases outside the gene matches: 8. Germline V lookup: CDR1 LGHNA, CDR2 YSLEER. CDR3 length: 16 amino acids. The CDR3: CASSQDCGTGGPKLFF. The CDR3 region has the DNA TGCGCCAGCAGCCAAGATTGCGGGACAGGGGGGCCCAAACTGTTTTTT.

The chain combines TRBV7-9 with TRBJ2-1, with 14 bases aligning to TRBD2. The CDR3 consists of 16 residues. The trim removed 5 bases at V and 9 bases at J, leaving 9 bases unmatched. Per the germline V gene, CDR1 is SEHNR and CDR2 is FQNEAQ (reference sequence). The CDR3: CASSRLGTSGSGEQFF. In DNA form, the CDR3 reads TGTGCCAGCAGCCGTCTTGGGACTAGCGGGAGTGGTGAGCAGTTCTTC. The whole variable domain, filled in from reference TRBV7-9 and TRBJ2-1, reads DTGVSQNPRHKITKRGQNVTFRCDPISEHNRLYWYRQTLGQGPEFLTYFQNEAQLEKSRLLSDRFSAERPKGSFSTLEIQRTEQGDSAMYLCASSRLGTSGSGEQFFGPGTRLTVL.

The count of this clone is one. This chain joins TRBV9 and TRBJ2-7; 7 nucleotides match TRBD2. V shed 2 bases, J shed 4 bases, and the junction held 9 bases outside the gene matches. Looked up from germline, CDR1 is SGDLS and CDR2 is YYNGEE. The CDR3 length is 15 residues. The CDR3 nucleotides read TGTGCCAGCAGCGTGGGGGGGGGTCAACAGTACGAGCAGTACTTC. Residues: CASSVGGGQQYEQYF.

The V call is TRBV6-1, the J call TRBJ1-5, with D unresolved. CDR1 is MNHNS and CDR2 is SASEGT in the germline V gene. V was shortened by 6 bases and J by 7 bases, with 13 bases between the two germline ends. The CDR3 is 13 amino acids. The DNA of the CDR3 is TGTGCCAGCAGCTCCACCTCTAGCCAGCCCCAGCATTTT. It specifies CASSSTSSQPQHF.

This clone was picked up a small number of times. The rearrangement links TRBV9 to TRBJ2-1; D may be TRBD2 (7 bases). The CDR3 loop spans 14 amino acids. V lost 3 bases, J lost 10 bases, and 17 bases lay in between. Germline V gives CDR1 SGDLS, CDR2 YYNGEE. CDR3 sequence reads: CASSGERGAGEQFF. The CDR3 coding sequence is TGTGCCAGCAGCGGAGAACGGGGGGCTGGGGAGCAGTTCTTC.

The chain couples TRBV7-2 to TRBJ1-2; D gene uncertain. Germline V gives CDR1 SGHTA, CDR2 FQGNSA. The length of the CDR3 is 14 residues. With 1 base removed from V and 4 bases from J, the gap between germline ends came to 10 bases. The CDR3 spells CASSLVPESYGYTF. In DNA form, the CDR3 reads TGTGCCAGCAGCTTAGTCCCGGAGTCCTATGGCTACACCTTC.

This clone was recorded only once. CDR3 sequence reads: CASSQETTGMETQYF. The CDR3 region has the DNA TGCGCCAGCAGCCAAGAAACTACAGGGATGGAGACCCAGTACTTC. This chain links TRBV4-3 with TRBJ2-5; D possibly corresponds to TRBD1 (6 bases). Trimming pared 0 bases from V and 5 bases from J, leaving 13 bases between. The germline V gene encodes CDR1 LGHNA and CDR2 YSLEER. The CDR3 sequence is 15 residues long.

J is TRBJ2-5 and V is TRBV9; no definite D call. CDR3 length: 14 residues. V was trimmed by 0 bases and J by 0 bases, leaving 6 bases between them. CDR1 and CDR2 from the germline V gene are SGDLS and YYNGEE. CDR3 residues: CASSVEPNQETQYF. The CDR3 nucleotides read TGTGCCAGCAGCGTAGAGCCGAACCAAGAGACCCAGTACTTC.

This chain connects TRBV2 to TRBJ1-6, with D tentatively TRBD1 (6 bases). With 1 base removed from V and 2 bases from J, the gap between germline ends came to 9 bases. CDR3 length: 16 residues. Per germline, CDR1 SNHLY and CDR2 FYNNEI. The CDR3 DNA reads TGTGCCAGCAGTGAAGACAGGGCTACCTATAATTCACCCCTCCACTTT. Protein: CASSEDRATYNSPLHF.

This rearrangement joins TRBV6-1 to TRBJ2-7; TRBD1 aligns across 7 bases. Germline CDR1 reads MNHNS; CDR2 reads SASEGT. Losses at the gene ends were 5 bases for V and 0 bases for J; bases not matched to a gene: 4. The CDR3 loop spans 14 amino acids. CDR3 in amino acids: CASSWDRSSYEQYF. The CDR3 coding sequence is TGTGCCAGCAGTTGGGACAGAAGCTCCTACGAGCAGTACTTC.

V and J are TRBV11-3 and TRBJ1-1; 7 nucleotides match TRBD1. CDR1 and CDR2 from the germline V gene are SGHNT and YENEEA. The CDR3 contains 16 residues. J lost 2 bases, V lost 6 bases, and 12 bases had no gene match. CDR3 amino acids: CASRYQTGATNTEAFF. Here the CDR3 DNA reads TGTGCCAGCAGGTACCAAACAGGGGCGACAAACACTGAAGCTTTCTTT.

J is TRBJ2-6 and V is TRBV7-9, with D maybe TRBD1 (5 bases). Germline CDR1 and CDR2: SEHNR and FQNEAQ (reference sequence). The V gene lost 11 bases and the J gene lost 4 bases, with 12 bases spanning the gap. This CDR3 region has 13 residues. CDR3 bases: TGTGCCTCCACAGGTTTGGGGGCCAACGTCCTGACTTTC. Amino acid sequence: CASTGLGANVLTF.

There are a few counts of this clone. V gene TRBV15 combines with J gene TRBJ2-1; D gene ambiguous. V was cut by 0 bases and J by 14 bases, with 14 bases left in between. Per germline, CDR1 LNHNV and CDR2 YYDKDF (reference sequence). CDR3 size: 13 residues. The CDR3 sequence: CATSRDATPRKFF. Written as DNA, the CDR3 is TGTGCCACCAGCAGAGATGCGACACCCAGGAAGTTCTTC.

V and J are TRBV12-2 and TRBJ2-3; the listed D gene, TRBD2, was not tested against the DNA. TRBV12-2 counts as a pseudogene. The CDR3 consists of 14 residues. CDR3 loop: CASRLAKALDTQYF. As DNA, the CDR3 is TGTGCAAGTCGCTTAGCGAAAGCGTTGGATACGCAGTATTTT.

CDR3 in DNA: TGCGCCAGCAGCCAGCGGGCCCCGGGGGGCGCATACACCGGGGAGCTGTTTTTT. This sequence encodes CASSQRAPGGAYTGELFF. The genes are TRBV4-3 and TRBJ2-2; D is possibly TRBD2 (7 bases). Trimming took off 3 bases at V and 3 bases at J, with 20 bases between the two ends. Per germline, CDR1 LGHNA and CDR2 YSLEER. This CDR3 contains 18 residues.

The chain employs TRBV6-5 and TRBJ1-2; the D gene is possibly TRBD1 (5 bases). This CDR3 is 12 amino acids long. Trimming removed 5 bases at V and 3 bases at J, with 7 bases between. Germline V gives CDR1 MNHEY, CDR2 SVGAGI. The CDR3 is CASSPGYYGYTF. CDR3 nucleotide sequence: TGTGCCAGCAGTCCAGGGTACTATGGCTACACCTTC.

The chain links TRBV4-1 to TRBJ2-7; D is possibly TRBD2 (7 bases). The CDR3 sequence is 17 residues long. Trimming took 4 bases from V and 2 from J, leaving 21 bases between them. Germline CDR1 and CDR2: MGHRA and YSYEKL. CDR3 loop: CASSPTEGGGSPYEQYF. CDR3 nucleotide sequence: TGCGCCAGCAGCCCTACAGAGGGGGGCGGGAGTCCCTACGAGCAGTACTTC.

The chain recombines TRBV30 with TRBJ2-1; 9 bases are shared with TRBD2. V lost 1 base, J lost 4 bases, and 5 bases stayed unmatched. Germline assignment: CDR1 GTSNPN and CDR2 SVGIG (reference sequence). The CDR3 sequence is 15 residues long. The CDR3 sequence is CAWSDAGGLYNEQFF. The CDR3 DNA follows: TGTGCCTGGAGTGACGCGGGAGGGCTTTACAATGAGCAGTTCTTC.

The chain combines TRBV7-9 with TRBJ2-5; 7 positions match TRBD2. This CDR3 has 15 residues. Germline CDR1 is SEHNR and CDR2 is FQNEAQ (reference sequence). Germline trimming cut 5 bases from V and 0 bases from J; bases unmatched to any gene: 6. The CDR3 here is CASSPRGEYQETQYF. The CDR3 DNA follows: TGTGCCAGCAGCCCCCGGGGGGAGTACCAAGAGACCCAGTACTTC.

This clone was recorded only once. The rearrangement joins TRBV2 to TRBJ1-2; TRBD1 is a possible D gene (6 bases). Looked up from germline, CDR1 is SNHLY and CDR2 is FYNNEI. With 5 bases removed from V and 4 bases from J, the gap between germline ends came to 11 bases. There are 13 residues in the CDR3. The CDR3 coding sequence is TGTGCCAGCAGTCGGACAGAGGGCTATGGCTACACCTTC. This sequence encodes CASSRTEGYGYTF.